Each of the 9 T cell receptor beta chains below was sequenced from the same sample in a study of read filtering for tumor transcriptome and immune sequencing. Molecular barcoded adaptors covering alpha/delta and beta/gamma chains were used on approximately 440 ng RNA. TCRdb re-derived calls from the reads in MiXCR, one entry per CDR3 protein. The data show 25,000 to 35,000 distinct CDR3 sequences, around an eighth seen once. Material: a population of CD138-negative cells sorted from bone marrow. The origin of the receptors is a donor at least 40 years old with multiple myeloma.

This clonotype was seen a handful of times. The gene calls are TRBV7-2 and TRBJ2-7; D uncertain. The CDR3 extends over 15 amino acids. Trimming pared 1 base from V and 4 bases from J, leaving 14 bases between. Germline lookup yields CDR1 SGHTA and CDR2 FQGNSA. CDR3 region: CASSLGDYALYEQYF. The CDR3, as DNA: TGTGCCAGCAGCTTAGGGGATTATGCTTTGTACGAGCAGTACTTC.

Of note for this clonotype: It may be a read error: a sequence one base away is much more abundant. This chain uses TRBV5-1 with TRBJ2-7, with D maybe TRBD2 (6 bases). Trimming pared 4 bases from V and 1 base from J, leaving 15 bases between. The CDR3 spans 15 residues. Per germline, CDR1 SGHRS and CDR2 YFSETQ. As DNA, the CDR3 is TGCGCCAGCAGCGTTCATAGCGGCGAGTCCTACGAGCAGTACTTC. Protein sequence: CASSVHSGESYEQYF.

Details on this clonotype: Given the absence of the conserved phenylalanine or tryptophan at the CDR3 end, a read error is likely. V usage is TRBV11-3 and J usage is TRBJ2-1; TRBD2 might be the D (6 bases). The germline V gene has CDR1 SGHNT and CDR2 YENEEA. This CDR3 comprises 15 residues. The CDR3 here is CASSLGTTLDNEQFL. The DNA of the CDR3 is TGTGCCAGCAGCTTAGGGACTACCCTCGACAACGAGCAGTTCCTC.

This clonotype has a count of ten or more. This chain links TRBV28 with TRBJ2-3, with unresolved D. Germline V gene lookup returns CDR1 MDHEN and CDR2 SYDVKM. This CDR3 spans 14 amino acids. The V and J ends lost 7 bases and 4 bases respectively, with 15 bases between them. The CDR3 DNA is TGTGCCAGCACGGGTGCTCCCAGTCCAGATACGCAGTATTTT. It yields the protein CASTGAPSPDTQYF.

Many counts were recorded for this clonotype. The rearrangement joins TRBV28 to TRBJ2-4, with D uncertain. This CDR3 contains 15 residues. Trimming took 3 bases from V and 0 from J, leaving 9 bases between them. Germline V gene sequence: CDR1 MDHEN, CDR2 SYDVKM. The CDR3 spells CASSFLGLAKNIQYF. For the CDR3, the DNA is TGTGCCAGCAGTTTTTTAGGCCTAGCCAAAAACATTCAGTACTTC. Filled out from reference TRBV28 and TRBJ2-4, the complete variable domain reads DVKVTQSSRYLVKRTGEKVFLECVQDMDHENMFWYRQDPGLGLRLIYFSYDVKMKEKGDIPEGYSVSREKKERFSLILESASTNQTSMYLCASSFLGLAKNIQYFGAGTRLSVL.

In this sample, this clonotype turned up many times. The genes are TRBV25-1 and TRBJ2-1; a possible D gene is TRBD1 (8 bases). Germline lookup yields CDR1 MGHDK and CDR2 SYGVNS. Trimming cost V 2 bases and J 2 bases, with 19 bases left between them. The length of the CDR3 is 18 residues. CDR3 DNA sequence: TGTGCCAGCAGTGAACCCAGGACAGGGAGGGTGGCCTACAATGAGCAGTTCTTC. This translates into CASSEPRTGRVAYNEQFF.

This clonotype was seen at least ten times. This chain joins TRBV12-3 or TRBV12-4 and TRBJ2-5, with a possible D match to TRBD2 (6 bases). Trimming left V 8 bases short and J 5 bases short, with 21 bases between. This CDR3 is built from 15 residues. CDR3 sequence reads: CASRTYLAGRETQYF. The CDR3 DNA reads TGTGCCAGCCGCACCTATCTGGCGGGACGGGAGACCCAGTACTTC.

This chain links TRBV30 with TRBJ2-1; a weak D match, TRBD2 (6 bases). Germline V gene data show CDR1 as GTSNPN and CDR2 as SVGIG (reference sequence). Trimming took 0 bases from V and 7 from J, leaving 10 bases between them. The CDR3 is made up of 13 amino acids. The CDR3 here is CAWSVVAANEQFF. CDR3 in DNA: TGTGCCTGGAGTGTAGTAGCGGCGAATGAGCAGTTCTTC.

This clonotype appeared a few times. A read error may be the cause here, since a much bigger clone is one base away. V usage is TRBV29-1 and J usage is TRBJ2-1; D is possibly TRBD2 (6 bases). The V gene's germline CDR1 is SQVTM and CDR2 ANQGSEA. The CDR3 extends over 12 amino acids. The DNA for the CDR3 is TGCAGCGCGGGACTTTACTACGATGAGCAGTTCTTC. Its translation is CSAGLYYDEQFF.